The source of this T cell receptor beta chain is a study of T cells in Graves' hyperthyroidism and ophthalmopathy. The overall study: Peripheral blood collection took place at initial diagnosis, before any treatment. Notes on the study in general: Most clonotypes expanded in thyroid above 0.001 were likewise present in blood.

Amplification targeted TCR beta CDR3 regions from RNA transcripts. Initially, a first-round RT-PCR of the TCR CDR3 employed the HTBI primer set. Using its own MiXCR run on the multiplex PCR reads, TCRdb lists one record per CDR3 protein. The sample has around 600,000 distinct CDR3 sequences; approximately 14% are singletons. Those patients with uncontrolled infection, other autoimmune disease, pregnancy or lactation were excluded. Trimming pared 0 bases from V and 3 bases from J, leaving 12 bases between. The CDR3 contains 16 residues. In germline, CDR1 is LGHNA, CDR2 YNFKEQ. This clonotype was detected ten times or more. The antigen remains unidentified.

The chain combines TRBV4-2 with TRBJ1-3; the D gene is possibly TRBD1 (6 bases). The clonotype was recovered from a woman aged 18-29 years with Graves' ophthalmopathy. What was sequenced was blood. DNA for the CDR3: TGTGCCAGCAGCCAAGAACGGACAGTTAATGGAAACACCATATATTTT. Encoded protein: CASSQERTVNGNTIYF.